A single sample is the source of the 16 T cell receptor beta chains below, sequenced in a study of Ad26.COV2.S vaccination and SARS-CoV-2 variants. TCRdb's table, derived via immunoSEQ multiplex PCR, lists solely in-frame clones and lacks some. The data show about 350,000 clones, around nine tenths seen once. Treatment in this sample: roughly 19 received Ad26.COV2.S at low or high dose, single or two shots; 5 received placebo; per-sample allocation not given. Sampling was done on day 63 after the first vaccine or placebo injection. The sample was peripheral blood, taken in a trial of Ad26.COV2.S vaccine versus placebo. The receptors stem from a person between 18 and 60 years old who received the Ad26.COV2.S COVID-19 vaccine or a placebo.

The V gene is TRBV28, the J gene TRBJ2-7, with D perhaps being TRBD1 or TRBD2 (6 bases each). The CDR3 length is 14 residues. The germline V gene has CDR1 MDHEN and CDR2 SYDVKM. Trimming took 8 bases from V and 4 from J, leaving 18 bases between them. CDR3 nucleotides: TGTGCCAGCTTGGGGGGTGGGACACCGTACGAGCAGTACTTC. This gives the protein CASLGGGTPYEQYF.

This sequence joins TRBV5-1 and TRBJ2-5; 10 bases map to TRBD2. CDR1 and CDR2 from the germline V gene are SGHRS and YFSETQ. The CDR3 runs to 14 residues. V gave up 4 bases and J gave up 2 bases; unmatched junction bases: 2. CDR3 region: CASSLAGVQETQYF. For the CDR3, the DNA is TGCGCCAGCAGCCTAGCGGGGGTTCAAGAGACCCAGTACTTC.

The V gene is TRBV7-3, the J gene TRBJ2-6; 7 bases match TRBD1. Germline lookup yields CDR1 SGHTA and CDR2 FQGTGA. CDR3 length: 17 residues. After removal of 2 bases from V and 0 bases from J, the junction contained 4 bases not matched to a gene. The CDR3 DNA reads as TGTGCCAGCAGCTTAGGACAGGCACCCTCTGGGGCCAACGTCCTGACTTTC. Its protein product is CASSLGQAPSGANVLTF. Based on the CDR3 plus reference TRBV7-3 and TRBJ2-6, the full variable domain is GAGVSQTPSNKVTEKGKYVELRCDPISGHTALYWYRQSLGQGPEFLIYFQGTGAADDSGLPNDRFFAVRPEGSVSTLKIQRTERGDSAVYLCASSLGQAPSGANVLTFGAGSRLTVL.

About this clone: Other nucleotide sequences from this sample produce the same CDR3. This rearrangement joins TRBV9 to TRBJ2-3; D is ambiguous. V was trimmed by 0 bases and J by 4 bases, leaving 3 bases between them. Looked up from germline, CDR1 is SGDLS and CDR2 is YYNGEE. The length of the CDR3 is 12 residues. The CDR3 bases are TGTGCCAGCAGCGTAGTTGCAGATACGCAGTATTTT. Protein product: CASSVVADTQYF.

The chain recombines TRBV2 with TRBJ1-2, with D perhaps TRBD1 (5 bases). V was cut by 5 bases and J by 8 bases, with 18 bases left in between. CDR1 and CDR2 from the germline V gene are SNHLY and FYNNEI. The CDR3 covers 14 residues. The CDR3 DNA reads TGTGCCAGCAGTCCACGCCGGGGGTTGGGCGGCTACACCTTC. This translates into CASSPRRGLGGYTF.

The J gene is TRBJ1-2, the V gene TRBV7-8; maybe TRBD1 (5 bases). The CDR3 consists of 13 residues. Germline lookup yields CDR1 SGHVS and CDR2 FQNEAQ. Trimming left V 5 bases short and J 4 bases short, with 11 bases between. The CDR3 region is CASSQGLSYGYTF. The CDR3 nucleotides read TGTGCCAGCAGCCAGGGTCTAAGCTATGGCTACACCTTC.

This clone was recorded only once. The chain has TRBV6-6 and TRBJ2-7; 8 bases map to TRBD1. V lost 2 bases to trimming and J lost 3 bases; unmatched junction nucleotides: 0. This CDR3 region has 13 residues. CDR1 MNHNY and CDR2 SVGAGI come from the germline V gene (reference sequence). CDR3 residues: CASSYTGGYEQYF. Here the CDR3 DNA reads TGTGCCAGCAGTTACACAGGGGGCTACGAGCAGTACTTC.

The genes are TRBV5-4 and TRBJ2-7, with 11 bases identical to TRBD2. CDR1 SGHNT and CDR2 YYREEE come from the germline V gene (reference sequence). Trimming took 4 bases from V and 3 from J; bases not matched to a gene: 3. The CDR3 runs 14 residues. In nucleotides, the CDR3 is TGTGCCAGCAGCCGCGGGACTAGCGGCTACGAGCAGTACTTC. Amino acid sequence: CASSRGTSGYEQYF.

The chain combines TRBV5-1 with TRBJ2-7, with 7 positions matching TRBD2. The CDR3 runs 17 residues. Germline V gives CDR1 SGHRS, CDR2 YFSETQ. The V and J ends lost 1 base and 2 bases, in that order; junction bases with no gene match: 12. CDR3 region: CASSLRPGRESAYEQYF. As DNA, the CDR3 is TGCGCCAGCAGCTTGCGCCCGGGGCGGGAGTCCGCCTACGAGCAGTACTTC.

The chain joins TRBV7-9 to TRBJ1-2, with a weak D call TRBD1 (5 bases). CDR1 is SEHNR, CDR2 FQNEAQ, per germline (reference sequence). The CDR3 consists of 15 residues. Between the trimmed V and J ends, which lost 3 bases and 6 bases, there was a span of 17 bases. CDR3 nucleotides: TGTGCCAGCAGCTTCCGGCCTAGCGAGGGGCATGGCTACACCTTC. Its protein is CASSFRPSEGHGYTF.

The CDR3 DNA reads TGCGCCAGCAGCCCCCCGTACTCGGCAGAAAGGGGCAAAAACATTCAGTACTTC. Translating it yields CASSPPYSAERGKNIQYF. The chain carries TRBV4-1 and TRBJ2-4, with a tentative D call TRBD1 (5 bases). Germline CDR1 and CDR2: MGHRA and YSYEKL. The CDR3 sequence is 18 residues long. Deletions cut 4 bases from V and 3 bases from J, with 22 bases between.

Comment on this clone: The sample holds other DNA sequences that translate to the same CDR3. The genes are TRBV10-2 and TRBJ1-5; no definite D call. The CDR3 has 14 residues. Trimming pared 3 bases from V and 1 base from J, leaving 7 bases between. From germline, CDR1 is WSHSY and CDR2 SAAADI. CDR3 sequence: CASSEGGSNQPQHF. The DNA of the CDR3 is TGCGCCAGCAGTGAAGGAGGGAGCAATCAGCCCCAGCATTTT.

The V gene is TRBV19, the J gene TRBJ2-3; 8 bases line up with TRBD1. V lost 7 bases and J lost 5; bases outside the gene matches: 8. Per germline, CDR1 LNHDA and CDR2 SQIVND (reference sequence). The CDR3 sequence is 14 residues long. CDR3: CASTPGGTKDTQYF. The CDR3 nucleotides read TGTGCCAGTACTCCAGGGGGCACGAAAGATACGCAGTATTTT.

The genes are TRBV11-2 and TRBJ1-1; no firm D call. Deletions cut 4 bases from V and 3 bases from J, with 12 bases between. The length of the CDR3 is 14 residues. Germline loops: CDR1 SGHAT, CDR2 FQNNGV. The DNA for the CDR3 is TGTGCCAGCAGCTCCCCTCAGTGGGACACTGAAGCTTTCTTT. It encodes CASSSPQWDTEAFF.

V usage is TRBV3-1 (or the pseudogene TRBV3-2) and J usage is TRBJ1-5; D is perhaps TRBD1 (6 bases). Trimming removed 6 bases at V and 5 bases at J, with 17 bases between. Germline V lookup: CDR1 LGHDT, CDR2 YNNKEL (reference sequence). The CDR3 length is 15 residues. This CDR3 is CASSPGHQNDQPQHF. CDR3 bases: TGTGCCAGCAGTCCGGGACACCAGAACGATCAGCCCCAGCATTTT.

Here the CDR3 reads CASSSNSGSYRDTNYGYTF. CDR3 coding DNA: TGTGCCAGCAGCTCAAATAGTGGATCCTACAGGGATACGAACTATGGCTACACCTTC. The J gene is TRBJ1-2, the V gene TRBV13, with D tentatively TRBD1 (6 bases). The CDR3 length is 19 residues. V was pared by 4 bases and J by 2 bases, with 26 bases between. CDR1 and CDR2 (germline): PRHDT, FYEKMQ (reference sequence).